This T cell receptor beta chain is from a study of blood T cell repertoires in COVID-19. Method: immunoSEQ multiplex PCR; TCRdb's copy keeps in-frame clones and lacks some. In the table there are approximately 160,000 clones, over 75% of which are singletons. The germline V and J ends were trimmed by 0 bases and 6 bases, with 12 bases remaining between them. The CDR3 has 14 amino acids. The V gene's germline CDR1 is SGHDT and CDR2 YYEEEE. The specimen sequenced was peripheral blood. This chain connects TRBV5-6 to TRBJ1-2; possibly TRBD1 for D (5 bases). This clonotype was obtained from a man in his sixties who had recovered from COVID-19. The CDR3 bases are TGTGCCAGCAGCTTGGCAGGGTGGGCGAATGGCTACACCTTC. This translates into CASSLAGWANGYTF.